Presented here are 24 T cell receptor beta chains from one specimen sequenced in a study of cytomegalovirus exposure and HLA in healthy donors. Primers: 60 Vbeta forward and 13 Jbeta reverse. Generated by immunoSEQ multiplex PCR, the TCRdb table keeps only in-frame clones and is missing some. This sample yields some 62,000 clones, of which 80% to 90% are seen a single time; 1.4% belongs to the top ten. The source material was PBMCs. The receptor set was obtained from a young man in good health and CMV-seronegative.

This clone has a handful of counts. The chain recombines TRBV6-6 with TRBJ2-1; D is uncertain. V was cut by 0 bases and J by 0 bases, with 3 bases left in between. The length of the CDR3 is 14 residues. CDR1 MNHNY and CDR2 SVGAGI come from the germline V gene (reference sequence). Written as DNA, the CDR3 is TGTGCCAGCAGTTACTCCAGCTCCTACAATGAGCAGTTCTTC. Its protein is CASSYSSSYNEQFF.

DNA of the CDR3: TGTGCCAGTCAACAGGCGGGGGCCAACTACGAGCAGTACTTC. It codes for CASQQAGANYEQYF. The V call is TRBV6-5, the J call TRBJ2-7; D perhaps matches TRBD2 (7 bases). V lost 9 bases, J lost 3 bases, and 18 bases lay in between. Germline V gene data show CDR1 as MNHEY and CDR2 as SVGAGI. This CDR3 is 14 amino acids long.

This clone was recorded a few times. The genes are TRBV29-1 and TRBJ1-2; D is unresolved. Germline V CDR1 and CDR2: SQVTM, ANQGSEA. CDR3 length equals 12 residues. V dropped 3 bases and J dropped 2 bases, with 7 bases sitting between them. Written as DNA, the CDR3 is TGCAGCGTTGATCGGGGAAACTATGGCTACACCTTC. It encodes CSVDRGNYGYTF.

The CDR3 here is CASRERDSGNTIYF. CDR3 bases: TGTGCCAGCAGAGAACGGGACTCGGGAAACACCATATATTTT. This sequence joins TRBV5-4 and TRBJ1-3; maybe TRBD1 (5 bases). CDR3 length: 14 amino acids. The V and J ends lost 5 bases and 4 bases respectively, with 13 bases between them. CDR1 SGHNT and CDR2 YYREEE come from the germline V gene (reference sequence).

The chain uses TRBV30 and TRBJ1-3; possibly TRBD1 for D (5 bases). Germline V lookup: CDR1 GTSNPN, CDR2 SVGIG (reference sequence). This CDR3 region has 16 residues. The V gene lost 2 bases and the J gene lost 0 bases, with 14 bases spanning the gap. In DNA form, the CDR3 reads TGTGCCTGGAGTCTTGGGGCCTTTTCCTCTGGAAACACCATATATTTT. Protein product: CAWSLGAFSSGNTIYF. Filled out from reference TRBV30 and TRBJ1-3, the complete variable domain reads SQTIHQWPATLVQPVGSPLSLECTVEGTSNPNLYWYRQAAGRGLQLLFYSVGIGQISSEVPQNLSASRPQDRQFILSSKKLLLSDSGFYLCAWSLGAFSSGNTIYFGEGSWLTVV.

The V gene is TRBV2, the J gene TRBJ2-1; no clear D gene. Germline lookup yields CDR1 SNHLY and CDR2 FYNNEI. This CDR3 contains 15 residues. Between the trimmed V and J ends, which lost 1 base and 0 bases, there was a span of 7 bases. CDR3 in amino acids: CASSEVRSSYNEQFF. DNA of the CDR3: TGTGCCAGCAGTGAAGTGCGGAGCTCCTACAATGAGCAGTTCTTC.

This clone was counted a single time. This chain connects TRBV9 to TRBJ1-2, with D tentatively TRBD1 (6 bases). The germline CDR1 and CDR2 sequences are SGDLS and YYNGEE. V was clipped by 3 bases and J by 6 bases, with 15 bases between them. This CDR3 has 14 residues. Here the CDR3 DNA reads TGTGCCAGCAGCGAACAAGGGGGAATCAATGGCTACACCTTC. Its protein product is CASSEQGGINGYTF.

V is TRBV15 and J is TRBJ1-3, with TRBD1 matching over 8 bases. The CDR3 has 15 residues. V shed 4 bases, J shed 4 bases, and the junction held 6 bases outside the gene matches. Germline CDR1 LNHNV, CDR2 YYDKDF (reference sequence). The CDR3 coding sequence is TGTGCCACCAGCACCGGACAGGGTGACGGAAACACCATATATTTT. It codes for CATSTGQGDGNTIYF.

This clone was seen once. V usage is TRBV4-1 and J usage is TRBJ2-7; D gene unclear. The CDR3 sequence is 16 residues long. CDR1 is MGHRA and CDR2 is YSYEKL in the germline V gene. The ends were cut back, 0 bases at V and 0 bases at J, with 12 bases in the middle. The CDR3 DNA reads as TGCGCCAGCAGCCAAGATCGGGTGGCGAGCTCCTACGAGCAGTACTTC. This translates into CASSQDRVASSYEQYF.

CDR3 nucleotide sequence: TGTGCCAGCAGTACGGGAGCCGGAAATCAGCCCCAGCATTTT. Protein: CASSTGAGNQPQHF. This chain links TRBV6-5 with TRBJ1-5, with D hard to call. The CDR3 is 14 residues long. Trimming removed 5 bases at V and 4 bases at J, with 12 bases between. Germline CDR1 and CDR2: MNHEY and SVGAGI.

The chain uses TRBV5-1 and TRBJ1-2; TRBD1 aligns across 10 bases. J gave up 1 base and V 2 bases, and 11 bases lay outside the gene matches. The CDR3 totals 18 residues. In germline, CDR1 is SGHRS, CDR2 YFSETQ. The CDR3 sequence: CASSFYRTGGSVNYGYTF. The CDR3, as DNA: TGCGCCAGCAGCTTCTATCGGACAGGGGGATCGGTTAACTATGGCTACACCTTC.

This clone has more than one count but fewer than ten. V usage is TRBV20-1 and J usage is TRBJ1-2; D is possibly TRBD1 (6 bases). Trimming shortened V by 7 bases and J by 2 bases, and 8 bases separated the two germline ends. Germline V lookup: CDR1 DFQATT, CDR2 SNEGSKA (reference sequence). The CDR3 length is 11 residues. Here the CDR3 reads CSGQGNYGYTF. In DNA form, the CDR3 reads TGCAGTGGTCAGGGGAACTATGGCTACACCTTC.

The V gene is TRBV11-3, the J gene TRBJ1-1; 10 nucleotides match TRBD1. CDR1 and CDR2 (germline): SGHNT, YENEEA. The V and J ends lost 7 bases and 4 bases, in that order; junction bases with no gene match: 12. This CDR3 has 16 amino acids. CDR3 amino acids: CASTSFIGTGATEAFF. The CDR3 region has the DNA TGTGCCAGCACCAGCTTTATTGGGACAGGGGCCACTGAAGCTTTCTTT.

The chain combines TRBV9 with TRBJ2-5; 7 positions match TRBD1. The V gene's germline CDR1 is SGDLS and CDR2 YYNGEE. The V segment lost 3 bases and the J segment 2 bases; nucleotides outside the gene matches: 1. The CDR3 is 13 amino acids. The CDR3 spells CASSAGQQETQYF. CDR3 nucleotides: TGTGCCAGCAGCGCGGGACAGCAAGAGACCCAGTACTTC.

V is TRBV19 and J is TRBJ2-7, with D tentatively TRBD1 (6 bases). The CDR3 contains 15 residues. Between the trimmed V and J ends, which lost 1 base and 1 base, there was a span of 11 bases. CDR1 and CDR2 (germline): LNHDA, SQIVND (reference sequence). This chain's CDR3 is CASSIGAGDSYEQYF. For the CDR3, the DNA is TGTGCCAGTAGTATAGGGGCAGGGGATTCCTACGAGCAGTACTTC. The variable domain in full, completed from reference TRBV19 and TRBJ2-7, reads DGGITQSPKYLFRKEGQNVTLSCEQNLNHDAMYWYRQDPGQGLRLIYYSQIVNDFQKGDIAEGYSVSREKKESFPLTVTSAQKNPTAFYLCASSIGAGDSYEQYFGPGTRLTVT.

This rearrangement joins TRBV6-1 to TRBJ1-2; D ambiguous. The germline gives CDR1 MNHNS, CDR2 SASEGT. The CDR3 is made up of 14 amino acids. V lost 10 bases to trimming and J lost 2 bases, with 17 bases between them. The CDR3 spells CATTGEPTNYGYTF. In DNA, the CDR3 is TGTGCCACCACCGGGGAGCCTACCAACTATGGCTACACCTTC.

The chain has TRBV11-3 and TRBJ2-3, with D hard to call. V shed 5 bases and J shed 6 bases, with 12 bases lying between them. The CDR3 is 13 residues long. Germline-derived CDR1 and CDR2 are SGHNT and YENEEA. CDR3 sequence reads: CASSIPPADTQYF. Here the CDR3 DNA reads TGTGCCAGCAGCATACCCCCAGCGGATACGCAGTATTTT.

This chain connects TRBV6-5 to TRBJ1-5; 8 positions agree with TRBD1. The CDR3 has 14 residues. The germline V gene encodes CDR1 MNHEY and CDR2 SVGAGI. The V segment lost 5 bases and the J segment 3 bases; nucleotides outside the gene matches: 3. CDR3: CASSRDRYNQPQHF. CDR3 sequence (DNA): TGTGCCAGCAGTCGGGACAGGTACAATCAGCCCCAGCATTTT.

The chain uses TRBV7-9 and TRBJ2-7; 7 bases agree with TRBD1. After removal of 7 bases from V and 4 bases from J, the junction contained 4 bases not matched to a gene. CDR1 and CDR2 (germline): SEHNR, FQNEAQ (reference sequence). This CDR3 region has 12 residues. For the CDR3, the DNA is TGTGCCAGCAAACAGGGGCAGTACGAGCAGTACTTC. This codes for CASKQGQYEQYF.

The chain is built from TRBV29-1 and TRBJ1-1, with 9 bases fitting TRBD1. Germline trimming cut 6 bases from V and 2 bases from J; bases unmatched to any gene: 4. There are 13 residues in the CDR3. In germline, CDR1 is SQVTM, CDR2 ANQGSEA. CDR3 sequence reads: CSVLTGGNTEAFF. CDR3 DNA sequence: TGCAGCGTCCTGACAGGGGGTAACACTGAAGCTTTCTTT.

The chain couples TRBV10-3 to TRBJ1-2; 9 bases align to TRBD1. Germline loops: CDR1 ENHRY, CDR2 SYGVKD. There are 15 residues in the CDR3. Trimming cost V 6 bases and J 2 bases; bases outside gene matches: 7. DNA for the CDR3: TGTGCCATCAGCTACCCGACAGGGGGGAACTATGGCTACACCTTC. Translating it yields CAISYPTGGNYGYTF.

In DNA, the CDR3 is TGTGCCAGCAGCTTGGCGTGGGGGGGGCCCTCCTACAATGAGCAGTTCTTC. Translation: CASSLAWGGPSYNEQFF. The V call is TRBV5-4, the J call TRBJ2-1, with TRBD2 as a possible D gene (7 bases). The CDR3 is made up of 17 amino acids. V was trimmed by 0 bases and J by 0 bases, leaving 13 bases between them. Looked up from germline, CDR1 is SGHNT and CDR2 is YYREEE (reference sequence).

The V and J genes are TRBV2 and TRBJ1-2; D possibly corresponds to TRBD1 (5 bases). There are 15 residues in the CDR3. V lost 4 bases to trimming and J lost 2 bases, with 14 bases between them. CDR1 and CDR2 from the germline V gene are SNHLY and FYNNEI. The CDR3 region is CASSALVGGNYGYTF. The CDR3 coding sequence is TGTGCCAGCAGTGCCCTGGTGGGGGGGAACTATGGCTACACCTTC.

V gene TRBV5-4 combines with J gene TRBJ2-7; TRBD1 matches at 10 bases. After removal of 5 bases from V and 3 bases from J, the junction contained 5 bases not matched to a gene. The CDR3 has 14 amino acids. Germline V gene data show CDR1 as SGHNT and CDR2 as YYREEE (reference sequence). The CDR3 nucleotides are TGTGCCAGCAGGCGGGACAGGGGAATCTACGAGCAGTACTTC. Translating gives CASRRDRGIYEQYF.